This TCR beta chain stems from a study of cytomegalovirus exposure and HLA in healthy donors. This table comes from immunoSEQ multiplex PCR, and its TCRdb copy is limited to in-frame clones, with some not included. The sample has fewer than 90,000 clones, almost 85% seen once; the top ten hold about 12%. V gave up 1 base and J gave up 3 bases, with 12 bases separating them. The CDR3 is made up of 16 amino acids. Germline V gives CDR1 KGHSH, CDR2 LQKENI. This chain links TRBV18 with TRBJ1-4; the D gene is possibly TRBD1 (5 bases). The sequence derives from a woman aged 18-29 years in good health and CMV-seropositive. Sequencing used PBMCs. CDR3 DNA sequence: TGTGCCAGCTCACCACTGAGGTCGGGGGCTAATGAAAAACTGTTTTTT. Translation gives CASSPLRSGANEKLFF.